The 12 T cell receptor beta chains below were found in one sample sequenced in a study of blood T cell repertoires in COVID-19. Generated by immunoSEQ multiplex PCR, the TCRdb table keeps only in-frame clones and is missing some. The sample has 24,000 or so clones; roughly 76% are singletons. Material for sequencing was peripheral blood. The receptors stem from a woman older than 75 with acute or convalescent COVID-19.

The chain employs TRBV3-1 (or the pseudogene TRBV3-2) and TRBJ2-1; 8 bases line up with TRBD1. Germline loops: CDR1 LGHDT, CDR2 YNNKEL (reference sequence). The CDR3 is made up of 13 amino acids. V gave up 0 bases and J gave up 10 bases; unmatched junction bases: 2. The CDR3 sequence: CASSQDRTGEQFF. Written as DNA, the CDR3 is TGTGCCAGCAGCCAAGATCGGACAGGGGAGCAGTTCTTC.

This chain joins TRBV7-3 and TRBJ1-1, with unresolved D. The ends were cut back, 2 bases at V and 1 base at J, with 8 bases in the middle. CDR1 is SGHTA, CDR2 FQGTGA, per germline. There are 14 residues in the CDR3. Written as DNA, the CDR3 is TGTGCCAGCAGCTTAGATCCGGGGAACACTGAAGCTTTCTTT. Translation: CASSLDPGNTEAFF.

The chain joins TRBV9 to TRBJ2-1; TRBD2 agrees at 8 bases. With 0 bases clipped from V and 7 bases from J, the junction kept 3 bases outside the gene matches. Germline CDR1 SGDLS, CDR2 YYNGEE. The CDR3 extends over 14 amino acids. Here the CDR3 DNA reads TGTGCCAGCAGCGTAGAGGGACTAGGAAATGAGCAGTTCTTC. It specifies CASSVEGLGNEQFF.

The chain links TRBV5-1 to TRBJ1-5, with D uncertain. The length of the CDR3 is 14 residues. Germline-derived CDR1 and CDR2 are SGHRS and YFSETQ. V shed 0 bases and J shed 1 base, with 5 bases lying between them. This CDR3 is CASSLGQSNQPQHF. The CDR3, as DNA: TGCGCCAGCAGCTTGGGTCAAAGCAATCAGCCCCAGCATTTT. Together with reference TRBV5-1 and TRBJ1-5, the CDR3 gives the full variable domain: KAGVTQTPRYLIKTRGQQVTLSCSPISGHRSVSWYQQTPGQGLQFLFEYFSETQRNKGNFPGRFSGRQFSNSRSEMNVSTLELGDSALYLCASSLGQSNQPQHFGDGTRLSIL.

The chain couples TRBV2 to TRBJ1-3, with 7 positions matching TRBD1. The V and J ends lost 5 bases and 4 bases, in that order; junction bases with no gene match: 2. The CDR3 is 13 amino acids. Germline assignment: CDR1 SNHLY and CDR2 FYNNEI. The CDR3 coding sequence is TGTGCCAGCAGTCCGGGACAGGGAAACACCATATATTTT. This gives the protein CASSPGQGNTIYF.

This chain links TRBV5-4 with TRBJ2-7, with D possibly TRBD2 on 6 matching bases. Trimming cost V 4 bases and J 3 bases, with 14 bases left between them. This CDR3 comprises 14 residues. Germline CDR1 is SGHNT and CDR2 is YYREEE (reference sequence). The CDR3 is CASSPRAGRYEQYF. The DNA of the CDR3 is TGTGCCAGCAGCCCCCGGGCGGGACGCTACGAGCAGTACTTC.

Here the CDR3 reads CASSSSWETDTQYF. CDR3 DNA sequence: TGCGCCAGCAGCTCGAGCTGGGAGACAGATACGCAGTATTTT. This chain connects TRBV5-1 to TRBJ2-3; D perhaps matches TRBD2 (5 bases). Germline CDR1 is SGHRS and CDR2 is YFSETQ. Trimming removed 3 bases from V and 3 bases from J, with 11 bases in between. This CDR3 has 14 residues.

V gene TRBV5-4 combines with J gene TRBJ2-1; 9 nucleotides agree with TRBD2. Germline assignment: CDR1 SGHNT and CDR2 YYREEE (reference sequence). Losses at the gene ends were 3 bases for V and 10 bases for J; bases not matched to a gene: 11. The CDR3 spans 15 residues. The CDR3 coding sequence is TGTGCCAGCAGCTGGAGGCGGGGGGGCCTTTTCGAGCAGTTCTTC. Its protein product is CASSWRRGGLFEQFF.

CDR3 residues: CASTPEGGSVYNEQFF. In nucleotides, the CDR3 is TGCGCCAGCACACCCGAGGGCGGGAGTGTCTACAATGAGCAGTTCTTC. The V and J genes are TRBV5-1 and TRBJ2-1; 7 bases are shared with TRBD2. The CDR3 is made up of 16 amino acids. The V segment lost 6 bases and the J segment 3 bases; nucleotides outside the gene matches: 12. Germline V gene sequence: CDR1 SGHRS, CDR2 YFSETQ.

Written as DNA, the CDR3 is TGTGCCAGCAGGACCGAGCGGGGGTTCGAGCAGTACTTC. It encodes CASRTERGFEQYF. The chain uses TRBV2 and TRBJ2-7, with 8 bases lining up with TRBD2. Germline trimming cut 6 bases from V and 6 bases from J; bases unmatched to any gene: 7. This CDR3 has 13 residues. Germline CDR1 reads SNHLY; CDR2 reads FYNNEI.

The chain combines TRBV21-1 with TRBJ1-1; TRBD1 is the table's D call, not checked against the DNA. TRBV21-1 is deemed a pseudogene. The CDR3 is 14 amino acids. The CDR3 spells CASSTHRESTEAFF. CDR3 bases: TGTGCCAGCAGCACGCACAGGGAGAGCACTGAAGCTTTCTTT.

The chain joins TRBV9 to TRBJ1-4, with 10 nucleotides matching TRBD1. CDR1 is SGDLS, CDR2 YYNGEE, per germline. This CDR3 spans 15 amino acids. Unmatched junction bases numbered 6, after V lost 2 bases and J lost 8 bases. This CDR3 is CASSVSTGGSEKLFF. Here the CDR3 DNA reads TGTGCCAGCAGCGTCTCGACAGGGGGCTCGGAAAAACTGTTTTTT.